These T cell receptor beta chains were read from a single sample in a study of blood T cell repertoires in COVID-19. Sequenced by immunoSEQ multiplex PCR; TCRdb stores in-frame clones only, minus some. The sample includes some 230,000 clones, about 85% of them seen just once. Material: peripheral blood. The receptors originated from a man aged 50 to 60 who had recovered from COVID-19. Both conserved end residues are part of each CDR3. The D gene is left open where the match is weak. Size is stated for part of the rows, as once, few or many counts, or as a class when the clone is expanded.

CDR3aa: CASVRPAASYEQYF
CDR3nt: TGTGCCAGCGTTCGGCCAGCGGCATCCTACGAGCAGTACTTC
v_gene: TRBV28
d_gene: NA
abundance: NA
j_gene: TRBJ2-7

CDR3aa: CASTGQGASNQPQHF
CDR3nt: TGTGCCAGCACCGGACAGGGGGCTAGCAATCAGCCCCAGCATTTT
v_gene: TRBV2
d_gene: TRBD1
abundance: few
j_gene: TRBJ1-5

CDR3aa: CAWRGGVLAKNIQYF
CDR3nt: TGTGCCTGGAGGGGGGGAGTACTAGCCAAAAACATTCAGTACTTC
v_gene: TRBV30
d_gene: NA
abundance: NA
j_gene: TRBJ2-4

CDR3aa: CASGGQNSGANVLTF
CDR3nt: TGTGCCAGCGGGGGACAAAACTCTGGGGCCAACGTCCTGACTTTC
v_gene: TRBV27
d_gene: NA
abundance: NA
j_gene: TRBJ2-6

CDR3aa: CASSLAGPNYGYTF
CDR3nt: TGTGCCAGCAGCTTAGCAGGCCCTAACTATGGCTACACCTTC
v_gene: TRBV11-2
d_gene: NA
abundance: once
j_gene: TRBJ1-2

CDR3aa: CASRWTGWGYTF
CDR3nt: TGTGCCAGCAGATGGACAGGGTGGGGCTACACCTTC
v_gene: TRBV12-3/TRBV12-4
d_gene: TRBD1
abundance: many
j_gene: TRBJ1-2

CDR3aa: CASLSGGSNTIYF
CDR3nt: TGTGCCAGCCTATCGGGGGGTTCGAACACCATATATTTT
v_gene: TRBV28
d_gene: NA
abundance: once
j_gene: TRBJ1-3

CDR3aa: CASSLEGTGAQPQHF
CDR3nt: TGCGCCAGCAGCTTGGAAGGGACAGGGGCCCAGCCCCAGCATTTT
v_gene: TRBV5-1
d_gene: TRBD1
abundance: NA
j_gene: TRBJ1-5

CDR3aa: CASREGQVGQPQHF
CDR3nt: TGCGCCAGCAGGGAGGGACAGGTAGGACAGCCCCAGCATTTT
v_gene: TRBV10-2
d_gene: TRBD1
abundance: NA
j_gene: TRBJ1-5

CDR3aa: CASSFQGVLYNEQFF
CDR3nt: TGTGCCAGCAGCTTTCAAGGGGTCCTCTACAATGAGCAGTTCTTC
v_gene: TRBV5-4
d_gene: NA
abundance: NA
j_gene: TRBJ2-1

CDR3aa: CASAPGGQETQYF
CDR3nt: TGTGCTAGTGCTCCGGGAGGACAAGAGACCCAGTACTTC
v_gene: TRBV12-5
d_gene: TRBD2
abundance: NA
j_gene: TRBJ2-5

CDR3aa: CAWSLASGRIGNEQFF
CDR3nt: TGTGCCTGGAGTTTGGCTAGCGGGAGAATTGGCAATGAGCAGTTCTTC
v_gene: TRBV30
d_gene: TRBD2
abundance: NA
j_gene: TRBJ2-1

CDR3aa: CASSLRSPKNIQYF
CDR3nt: TGTGCCAGCAGTCTTCGGAGCCCCAAAAACATTCAGTACTTC
v_gene: TRBV28
d_gene: NA
abundance: few
j_gene: TRBJ2-4

CDR3aa: CASSLETGQGTDTQYF
CDR3nt: TGCGCCAGCAGCTTGGAAACGGGACAGGGAACAGATACGCAGTATTTT
v_gene: TRBV5-1
d_gene: TRBD1
abundance: once
j_gene: TRBJ2-3

CDR3aa: CASSQEIHTAGNQPQHF
CDR3nt: TGTGCCAGCAGCCAAGAAATCCACACAGCAGGCAATCAGCCCCAGCATTTT
v_gene: TRBV14
d_gene: NA
abundance: NA
j_gene: TRBJ1-5

CDR3aa: CASSSGTSAGELFF
CDR3nt: TGTGCCAGCAGCTCCGGGACTAGCGCCGGGGAGCTGTTTTTT
v_gene: TRBV11-2
d_gene: TRBD2
abundance: NA
j_gene: TRBJ2-2

CDR3aa: CASSQAVTRGTSGRSGQFF
CDR3nt: TGTGCCAGCAGCCAAGCCGTGACTCGAGGGACTAGCGGGAGGTCGGGGCAGTTCTTC
v_gene: TRBV14
d_gene: TRBD2
abundance: NA
j_gene: TRBJ2-1

CDR3aa: CASSPLQGSAEAFF
CDR3nt: TGTGCCAGCAGTCCCTTACAGGGATCTGCTGAAGCTTTCTTT
v_gene: TRBV27
d_gene: NA
abundance: NA
j_gene: TRBJ1-1

CDR3aa: CASSPWTSGRVPYNEQFF
CDR3nt: TGTGCCAGCAGTCCCTGGACTAGCGGGAGGGTACCATACAATGAGCAGTTCTTC
v_gene: TRBV27
d_gene: TRBD2
abundance: NA
j_gene: TRBJ2-1

CDR3aa: CASIRGSRGQPQHF
CDR3nt: TGTGCCAGCATCCGTGGCAGCCGAGGGCAGCCCCAGCATTTT
v_gene: TRBV28
d_gene: NA
abundance: NA
j_gene: TRBJ1-5